This entry lists 3 T cell receptor beta chains sequenced from one sample in a study of shared clonotypes between healthy human individuals. TCRdb's copy holds only in-frame clones and misses some; the assay was immunoSEQ multiplex PCR. The table records over 2 million clones, approximately 90% of them present only once. Sequenced material: naive CD4+ T cells from PBMCs. Subset here: CD45RA+ positively selected. These receptors all come from a man aged 18 to 35 in good health. Some clones in this sample may be carry-over from other donors' samples.

This clone came up a few times. Other DNA variants within this sample encode the same CDR3. The chain recombines TRBV27 with TRBJ2-5; 7 bases map to TRBD2. This CDR3 comprises 13 residues. Germline values: CDR1 MNHEY, CDR2 SMNVEV (reference sequence). Losses at the gene ends were 0 bases for V and 5 bases for J; bases not matched to a gene: 0. The CDR3 sequence: CASSLSGGETQYF. CDR3 DNA sequence: TGTGCCAGCAGTTTATCGGGGGGGGAGACCCAGTACTTC.

The gene calls are TRBV6-5 and TRBJ2-1; 7 nucleotides agree with TRBD2. This CDR3 region has 15 residues. Per germline, CDR1 MNHEY and CDR2 SVGAGI. V was clipped by 7 bases and J by 2 bases; unmatched bases: 8. CDR3 in DNA: TGTGCCAGCAACCGACGCGGGGGAACCTACAATGAGCAGTTCTTC. Encoded protein: CASNRRGGTYNEQFF.

This chain joins TRBV5-1 and TRBJ2-7; D gene ambiguous. Trimming left V 0 bases short and J 5 bases short, with 12 bases between. The CDR3 spans 14 residues. Germline CDR1 SGHRS, CDR2 YFSETQ. The CDR3 protein is CASSLVANPNEQYF. For the CDR3, the DNA is TGCGCCAGCAGCTTGGTCGCCAACCCGAACGAGCAGTACTTC.